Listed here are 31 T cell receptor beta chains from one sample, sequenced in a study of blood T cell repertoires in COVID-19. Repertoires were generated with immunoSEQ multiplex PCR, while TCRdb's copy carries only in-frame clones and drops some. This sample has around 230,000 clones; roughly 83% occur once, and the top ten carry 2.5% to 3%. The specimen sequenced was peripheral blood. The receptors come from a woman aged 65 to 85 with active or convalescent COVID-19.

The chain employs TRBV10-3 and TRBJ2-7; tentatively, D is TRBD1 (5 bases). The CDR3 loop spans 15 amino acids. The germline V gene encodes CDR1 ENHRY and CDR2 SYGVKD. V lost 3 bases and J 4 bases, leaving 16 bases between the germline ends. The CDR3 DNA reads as TGTGCCATCAGTGACCAGGGTGTGATACTATACGAGCAGTACTTC. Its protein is CAISDQGVILYEQYF.

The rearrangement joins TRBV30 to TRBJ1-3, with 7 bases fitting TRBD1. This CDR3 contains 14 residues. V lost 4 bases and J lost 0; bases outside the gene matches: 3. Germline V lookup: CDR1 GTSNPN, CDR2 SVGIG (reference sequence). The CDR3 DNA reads TGTGCCTGGAACAGACAGGGCTCTGGAAACACCATATATTTT. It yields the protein CAWNRQGSGNTIYF.

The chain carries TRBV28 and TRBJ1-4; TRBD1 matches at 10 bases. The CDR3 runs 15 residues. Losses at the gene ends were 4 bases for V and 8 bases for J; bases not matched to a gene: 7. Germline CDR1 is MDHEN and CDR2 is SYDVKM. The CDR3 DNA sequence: TGTGCCAGCAGTTCAACCGGGACAGGGGACGAAAAACTGTTTTTT. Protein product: CASSSTGTGDEKLFF.

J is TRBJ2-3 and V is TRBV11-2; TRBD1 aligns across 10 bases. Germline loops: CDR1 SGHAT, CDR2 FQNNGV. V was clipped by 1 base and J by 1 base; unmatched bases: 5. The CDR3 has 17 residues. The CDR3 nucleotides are TGTGCCAGCAGCTTAGTTCTCGGGACAGGGGGCACAGATACGCAGTATTTT. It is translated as CASSLVLGTGGTDTQYF.

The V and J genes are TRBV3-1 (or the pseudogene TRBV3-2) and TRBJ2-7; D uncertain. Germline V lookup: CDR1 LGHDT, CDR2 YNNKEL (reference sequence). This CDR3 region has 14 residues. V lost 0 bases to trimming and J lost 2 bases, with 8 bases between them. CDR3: CASSQEAQAYEQYF. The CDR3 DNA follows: TGTGCCAGCAGCCAAGAGGCCCAGGCCTACGAGCAGTACTTC.

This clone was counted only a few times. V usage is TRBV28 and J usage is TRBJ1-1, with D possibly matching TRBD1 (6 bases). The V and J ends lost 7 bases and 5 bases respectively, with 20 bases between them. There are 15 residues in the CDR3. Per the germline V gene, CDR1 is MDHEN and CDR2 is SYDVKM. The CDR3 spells CASTWGARGLTEAFF. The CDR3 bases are TGTGCCAGCACCTGGGGGGCGCGGGGGCTAACTGAAGCTTTCTTT. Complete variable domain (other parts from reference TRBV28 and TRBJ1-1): DVKVTQSSRYLVKRTGEKVFLECVQDMDHENMFWYRQDPGLGLRLIYFSYDVKMKEKGDIPEGYSVSREKKERFSLILESASTNQTSMYLCASTWGARGLTEAFFGQGTRLTVV.

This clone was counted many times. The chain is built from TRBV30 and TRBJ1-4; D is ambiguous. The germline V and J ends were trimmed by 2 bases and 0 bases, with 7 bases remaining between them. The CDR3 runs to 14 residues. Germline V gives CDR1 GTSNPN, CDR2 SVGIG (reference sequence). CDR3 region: CAWSYIPTNEKLFF. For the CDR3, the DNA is TGTGCCTGGAGTTACATTCCAACTAATGAAAAACTGTTTTTT.

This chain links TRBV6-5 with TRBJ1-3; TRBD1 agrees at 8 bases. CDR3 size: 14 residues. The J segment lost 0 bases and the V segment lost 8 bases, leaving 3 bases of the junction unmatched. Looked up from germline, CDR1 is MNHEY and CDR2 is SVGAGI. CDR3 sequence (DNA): TGTGCCAGCGACAGGGGATACTCTGGAAACACCATATATTTT. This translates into CASDRGYSGNTIYF.

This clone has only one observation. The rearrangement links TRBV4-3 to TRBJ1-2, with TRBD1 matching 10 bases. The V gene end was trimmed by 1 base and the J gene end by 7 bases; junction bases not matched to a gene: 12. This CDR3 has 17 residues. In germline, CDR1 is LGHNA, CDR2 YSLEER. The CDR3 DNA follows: TGCGCCAGCAGCCAAGGTCCCGACAGGGGGCGGAAGGGTGGCTACACCTTC. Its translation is CASSQGPDRGRKGGYTF.

The CDR3 DNA sequence: TGTGCCAGCAGCGGAACAGGGGGCGGGACCCAGTACTTC. Translation: CASSGTGGGTQYF. This chain joins TRBV9 and TRBJ2-5, with TRBD1 matching 9 bases. This CDR3 spans 13 amino acids. The germline gives CDR1 SGDLS, CDR2 YYNGEE. Trimming took 3 bases from V and 7 from J; bases not matched to a gene: 4.

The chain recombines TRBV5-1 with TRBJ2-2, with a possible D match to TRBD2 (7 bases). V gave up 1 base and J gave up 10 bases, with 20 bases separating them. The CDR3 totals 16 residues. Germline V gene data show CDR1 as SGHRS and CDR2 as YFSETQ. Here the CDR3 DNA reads TGCGCCAGCAGCTTGATGGCGGGAGAGGGGGGCCCGGAGCTGTTTTTT. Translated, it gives CASSLMAGEGGPELFF.

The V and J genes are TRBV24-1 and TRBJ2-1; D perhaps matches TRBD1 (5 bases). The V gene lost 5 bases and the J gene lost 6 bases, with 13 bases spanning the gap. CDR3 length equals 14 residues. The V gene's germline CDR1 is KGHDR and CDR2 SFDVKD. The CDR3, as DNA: TGTGCCACCAGTGTGGACATACCGGGCAATGAGCAGTTCTTC. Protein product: CATSVDIPGNEQFF.

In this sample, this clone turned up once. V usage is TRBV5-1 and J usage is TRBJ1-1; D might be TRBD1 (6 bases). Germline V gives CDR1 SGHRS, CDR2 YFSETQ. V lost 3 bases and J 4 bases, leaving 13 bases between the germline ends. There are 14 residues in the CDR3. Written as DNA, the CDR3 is TGCGCCAGCAGCTGGACCAGCAGGGGCACTGAAGCTTTCTTT. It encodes CASSWTSRGTEAFF.

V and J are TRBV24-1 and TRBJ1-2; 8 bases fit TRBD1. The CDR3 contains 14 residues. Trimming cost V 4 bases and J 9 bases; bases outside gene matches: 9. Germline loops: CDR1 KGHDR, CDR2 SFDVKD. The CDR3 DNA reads TGTGCCACCAGTGACCCAAGACAGGGGACGAGCTACACCTTC. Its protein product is CATSDPRQGTSYTF.

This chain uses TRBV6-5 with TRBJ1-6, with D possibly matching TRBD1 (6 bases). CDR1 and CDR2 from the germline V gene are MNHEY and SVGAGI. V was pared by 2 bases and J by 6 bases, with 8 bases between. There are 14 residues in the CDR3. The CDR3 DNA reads TGTGCCAGCAGTTACAGGACAGTTAATTCACCCCTCCACTTT. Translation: CASSYRTVNSPLHF.

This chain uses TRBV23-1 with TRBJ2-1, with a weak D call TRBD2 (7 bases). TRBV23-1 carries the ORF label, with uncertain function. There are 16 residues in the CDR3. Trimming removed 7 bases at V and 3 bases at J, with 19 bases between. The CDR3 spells CASNRRGRGSYNEQFF. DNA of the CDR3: TGCGCCAGCAACCGGAGGGGGAGGGGGAGCTACAATGAGCAGTTCTTC.

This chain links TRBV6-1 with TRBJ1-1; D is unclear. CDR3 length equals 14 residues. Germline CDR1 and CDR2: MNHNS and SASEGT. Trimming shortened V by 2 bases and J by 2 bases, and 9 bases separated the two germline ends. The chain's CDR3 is CASSEYYVNTEAFF. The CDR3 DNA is TGTGCCAGCAGTGAATACTATGTTAACACTGAAGCTTTCTTT.

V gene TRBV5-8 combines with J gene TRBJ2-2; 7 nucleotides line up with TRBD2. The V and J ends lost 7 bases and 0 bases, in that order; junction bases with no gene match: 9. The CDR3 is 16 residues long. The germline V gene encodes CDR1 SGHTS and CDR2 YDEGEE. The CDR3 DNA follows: TGTGCCAGCTTCAACGGGGGAGGGGCGAACACCGGGGAGCTGTTTTTT. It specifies CASFNGGGANTGELFF. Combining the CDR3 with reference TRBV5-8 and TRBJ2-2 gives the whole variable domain EAGVTQSPTHLIKTRGQQATLRCSPISGHTSVYWYQQALGLGLQFLLWYDEGEERNRGNFPPRFSGRQFPNYSSELNVNALELEDSALYLCASFNGGGANTGELFFGEGSRLTVL.

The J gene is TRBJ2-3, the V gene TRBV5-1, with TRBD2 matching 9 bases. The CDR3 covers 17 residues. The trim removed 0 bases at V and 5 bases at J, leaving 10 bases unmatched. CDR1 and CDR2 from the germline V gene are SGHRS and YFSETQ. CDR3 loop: CASSLEASGAEGDTQYF. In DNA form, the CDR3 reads TGCGCCAGCAGCTTGGAAGCTAGCGGGGCTGAAGGAGATACGCAGTATTTT.

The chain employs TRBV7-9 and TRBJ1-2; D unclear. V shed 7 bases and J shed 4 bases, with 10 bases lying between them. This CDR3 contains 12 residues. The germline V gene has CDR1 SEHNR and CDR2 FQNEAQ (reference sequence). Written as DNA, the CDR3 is TGTGCCAGCACCTTCACGGGCTATGGCTACACCTTC. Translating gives CASTFTGYGYTF. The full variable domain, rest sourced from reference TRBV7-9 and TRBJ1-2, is DTGVSQNPRHKITKRGQNVTFRCDPISEHNRLYWYRQTLGQGPEFLTYFQNEAQLEKSRLLSDRFSAERPKGSFSTLEIQRTEQGDSAMYLCASTFTGYGYTFGSGTRLTVV.

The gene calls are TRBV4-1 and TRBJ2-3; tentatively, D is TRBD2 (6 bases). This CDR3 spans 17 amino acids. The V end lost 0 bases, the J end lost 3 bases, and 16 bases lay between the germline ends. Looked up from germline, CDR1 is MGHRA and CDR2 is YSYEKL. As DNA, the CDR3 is TGCGCCAGCAGCCAAGATAAGGGGCGCGGGGCGACAGATACGCAGTATTTT. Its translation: CASSQDKGRGATDTQYF.

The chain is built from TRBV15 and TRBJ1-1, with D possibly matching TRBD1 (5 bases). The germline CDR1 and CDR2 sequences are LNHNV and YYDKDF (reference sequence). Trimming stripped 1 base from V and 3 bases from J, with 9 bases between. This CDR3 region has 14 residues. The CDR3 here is CATSRGLQDTEAFF. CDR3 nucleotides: TGTGCCACCAGCAGAGGCCTACAGGACACTGAAGCTTTCTTT.

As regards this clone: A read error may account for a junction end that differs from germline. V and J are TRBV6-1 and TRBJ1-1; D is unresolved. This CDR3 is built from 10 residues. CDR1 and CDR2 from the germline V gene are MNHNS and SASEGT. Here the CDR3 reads CASSEVRDHF. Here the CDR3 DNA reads TGTGCCAGCAGTGAGGTCCGGGATCACTTT.

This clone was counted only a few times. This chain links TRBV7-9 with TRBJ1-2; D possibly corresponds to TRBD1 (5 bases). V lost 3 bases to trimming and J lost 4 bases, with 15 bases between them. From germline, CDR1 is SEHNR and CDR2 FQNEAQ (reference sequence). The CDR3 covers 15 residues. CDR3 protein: CASSFGAGSFYGYTF. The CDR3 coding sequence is TGTGCCAGCAGCTTTGGGGCAGGATCTTTCTATGGCTACACCTTC.

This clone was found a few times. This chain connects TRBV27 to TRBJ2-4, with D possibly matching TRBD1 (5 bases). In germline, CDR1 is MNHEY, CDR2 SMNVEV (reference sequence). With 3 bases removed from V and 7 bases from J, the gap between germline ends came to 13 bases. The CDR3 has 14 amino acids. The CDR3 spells CASSFTREGNIQYF. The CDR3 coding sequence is TGTGCCAGCAGTTTTACCAGGGAAGGGAACATTCAGTACTTC.

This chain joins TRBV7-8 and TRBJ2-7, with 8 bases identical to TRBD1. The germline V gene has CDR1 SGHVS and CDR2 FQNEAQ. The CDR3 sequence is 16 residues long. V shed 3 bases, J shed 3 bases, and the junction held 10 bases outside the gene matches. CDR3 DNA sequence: TGTGCCAGCAGCTTGCCAGGAACAGGGGGAAGCTACGAGCAGTACTTC. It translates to CASSLPGTGGSYEQYF.

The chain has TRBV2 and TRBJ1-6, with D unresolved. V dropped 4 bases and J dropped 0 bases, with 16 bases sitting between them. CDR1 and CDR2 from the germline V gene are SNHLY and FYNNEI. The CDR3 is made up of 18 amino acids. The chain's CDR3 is CASSANGRLSSYNSPLHF. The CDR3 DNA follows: TGTGCCAGCAGTGCAAACGGCAGGTTGAGCTCCTATAATTCACCCCTCCACTTT. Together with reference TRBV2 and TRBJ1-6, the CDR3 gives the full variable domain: EPEVTQTPSHQVTQMGQEVILRCVPISNHLYFYWYRQILGQKVEFLVSFYNNEISEKSEIFDDQFSVERPDGSNFTLKIRSTKLEDSAMYFCASSANGRLSSYNSPLHFGNGTRLTVT.

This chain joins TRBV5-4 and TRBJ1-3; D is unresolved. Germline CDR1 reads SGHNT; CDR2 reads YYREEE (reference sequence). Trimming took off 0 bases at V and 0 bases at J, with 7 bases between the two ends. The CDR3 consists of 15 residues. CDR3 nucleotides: TGTGCCAGCAGCTTGGACCGGGGCTCTGGAAACACCATATATTTT. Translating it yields CASSLDRGSGNTIYF.

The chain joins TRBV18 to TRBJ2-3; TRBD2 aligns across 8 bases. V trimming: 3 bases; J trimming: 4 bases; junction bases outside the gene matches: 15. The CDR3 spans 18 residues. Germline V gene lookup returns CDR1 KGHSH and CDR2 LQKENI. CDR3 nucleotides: TGTGCCAGCTCACCGTCCAGTATTAGCGGGGTCGGTTCAGATACGCAGTATTTT. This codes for CASSPSSISGVGSDTQYF.

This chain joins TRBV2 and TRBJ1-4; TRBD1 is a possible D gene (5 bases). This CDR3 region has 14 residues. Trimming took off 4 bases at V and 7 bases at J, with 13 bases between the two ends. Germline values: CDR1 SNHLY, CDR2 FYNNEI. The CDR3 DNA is TGTGCCAGCAGTGCGTACTCAGGGTTTGAAAAACTGTTTTTT. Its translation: CASSAYSGFEKLFF.

The CDR3 sequence is CASSLGASGNEQFF. In DNA form, the CDR3 reads TGTGCCAGCAGCTTGGGGGCTAGCGGCAATGAGCAGTTCTTC. The chain uses TRBV5-5 and TRBJ2-1; 7 nucleotides agree with TRBD2. Germline CDR1 reads SGHKS; CDR2 reads YYEKEE (reference sequence). This CDR3 region has 14 residues. Unmatched junction bases numbered 3, after V lost 0 bases and J lost 6 bases.